This entry describes one T cell receptor beta chain. This clonotype was counted many times. Its cognate antigen has yet to be identified. Base qualities were left out, and no much larger clone turns up one base away. The entry originates in a study of neurological immune-mediated disorders (dated by TCRdb to about 2019). In terms of the full investigation: Of the approximately 34 multiple sclerosis patients, around 30 had relapsing-remitting MS and 3 had secondary progressive MS. Of the 65 to 70 subjects in the cohort, about 14 were HAM/TSP patients, about 34 were multiple sclerosis patients, and 20 were healthy controls. Longitudinal samples, technical triplicates and paired sorted CD4+ and CD8+ T-cell subsets, alongside PBMC samples, were included among the 106 TCR-beta libraries. The study compared peripheral blood TCR-beta repertoires of HTLV-I-associated myelopathy (HAM/TSP) patients, multiple sclerosis patients and healthy controls using UMI-based sequencing. Overall study results and their limits: Across subjects, expanded clones never shared an identical CDR3 amino acid sequence, which suggests that the TCR-beta repertoires in every group were private. Phylogenetic analysis grouped repertoires from 18 of 34 MS patients into a cluster of related CDR3 sequences, suggesting a possible repertoire-level signature. No clinical or MRI features were associated with the MS cluster, and the authors said that larger cohorts are needed. TCR clonal expansion was greatest in HAM/TSP patients and smallest in MS patients, who ranked below even healthy controls.

For unsorted PBMC libraries, 2 million PBMCs were used after storage in RNAlater at -80 degrees C until RNA extraction. Multiple sclerosis patients were enrolled in a US clinical protocol evaluating disease progression by magnetic resonance imaging. Peripheral blood underwent Ficoll-Hypaque density gradient centrifugation to isolate PBMCs, which were then cryopreserved in liquid nitrogen. cDNA synthesis used template-switch 5'RACE with a primer carrying a 10-nucleotide random unique molecular identifier tagging each TCR transcript. Each sequencing run produced over 160 million TCR-beta sequences covering 15-18 subjects. The RNeasy kit was used to extract total RNA. The KAPA Real-time Library Amplification kit was used to amplify TCR-beta VDJ regions with primers for the TCR constant region and the 5'RACE anchor. A first PCR added sample indexes and Illumina adaptors, after which a second PCR increased the library yield. After Ampure bead purification, the TCR product of roughly 650 bp was size-selected on a 2% E-gel SizeSelection system. Before pooling, library quality was assessed on a Bioanalyzer, concentration was determined with Qubit, and library quantification was performed with the Kapa Library Quantification kit. Paired-end 2 x 150 bp sequencing of the libraries was performed on an Illumina HiSeq 2500. To increase sequence diversity, roughly 25-31% phiX was spiked into each library pool. Per the original workflow: Quality-filtered reads were processed with the UMI-based MiGEC pipeline, which removed over 85% of raw TCR sequences during error correction. IMGT germline references were used for aligning VDJ genes, and each clonotype was defined as a unique CDR3 amino acid sequence together with its V-J genes. Clonal expansion, Shannon diversity and CDR3 relatedness (CalcPairwiseDistances, ClusterSamples) were evaluated with VDJtools, and phylogenetic trees were built with CLCbio workbench. A clone was classed as expanded if it had 8 or more unique UMIs, a cutoff based on coefficient-of-variation modelling across technical triplicates. Clones were called with MiXCR by TCRdb after fastp trimmed the public reads at Q25, and only in-frame beta chains were retained. Each record represents a unique CDR3 protein, reported with the most common genes and DNA among its rows. What appears here as the V and J calls and clone size reflects TCRdb's work, not the paper's. The sample table shows some 76,000 distinct CDR3 sequences, and 3% to 4% are seen once. The ten largest clones capture 5.2% of the sample.

The sample comprised PBMCs. The receptor comes from a woman between 50 and 59 years old with multiple sclerosis.

CDR3 region: CAIRDRSISGNTIYF. At the DNA level, the sequence is TGTGCCATCAGGGACAGGAGTATCTCTGGAAACACCATATATTTT. The rearranged segments are TRBV10-3 and TRBJ1-3, with 7 junctional bases fitting TRBD1. Reading from cysteine to phenylalanine, the CDR3 counts 15 amino acids. Just the 45-base CDR3 DNA is kept, in frame starting at base 1. Per the germline V gene, ENHRY is the CDR1 and SYGVKD is the CDR2. The junction shows trimming of 6 bases on V and 0 bases on J, and the gene matches do not reach 5 bases of it.